This T cell receptor beta chain stems from a study of human T cells and chemical hapten exposure. The sample holds one count of this clonotype. The antigen remains unidentified. The V and J ends lost 2 bases and 2 bases respectively, with 16 bases between them. The CDR3 loop spans 16 amino acids. Germline CDR1 is DFQATT and CDR2 is SNEGSKA (reference sequence). Time point indicated: patch test 3, about 24 weeks after DPC sensitization. The treatment was: therapeutic diphenylcyclopropenone sensitization with weekly scalp DPC. The study enrolled 18 to 70-year-old alopecia patients suitable for DPC. In the original processing: The number of TCRs in each sample had a median of approximately 90,000 and spanned roughly 23,224 to 750,000. TCRdb itself ran the RACE reads through MiXCR, one entry per CDR3 protein. V and J calls and clone size were set by TCRdb, not the authors. Among roughly 200,000 distinct CDR3 sequences, roughly a quarter were seen once, and the ten largest hold about 2.3%.

Broader study findings: Sensitizing with DPC caused no change in TCRs above 1 in 1000 frequency.

Sample: whole blood, taken in connection with sensitization to the hapten diphenylcyclopropenone (DPC). The chain recombines TRBV20-1 with TRBJ1-5; D possibly corresponds to TRBD1 (5 bases). This sequence was found in a woman aged 40 to 50 with alopecia areata. Some clones in this sample may be carry-over from other donors' samples. The CDR3 coding sequence is TGCAGTGCTAGACTTAGGGGAGGGCCGGGCAATCAGCCCCAGCATTTT. Amino acids: CSARLRGGPGNQPQHF.